This T cell receptor (beta chain) was recorded in a study of cytomegalovirus exposure and HLA in healthy donors. This CDR3 is 13 amino acids long. Per germline, CDR1 LNHDA and CDR2 SQIVND (reference sequence). Trimming pared 5 bases from V and 6 bases from J, leaving 11 bases between. The PCR was carried out with 60 Vbeta primers and 13 Jbeta primers. The authors' processing: In a later analysis, 10 million to 11 million of some 80 million unique beta chains occurred in at least two donors. This table comes from immunoSEQ multiplex PCR, and its TCRdb copy is limited to in-frame clones, with some not included. The V and J calls and the clone size are those of that table, but D and trimming were determined from the DNA. The repertoire holds 95,000 to 110,000 clones, with around 76% as singletons. In nominal health when sampled, donors likely had unrecorded immune exposures nonetheless. Points on this clone: Its antigen remains unidentified.

Study results and limitations: Other equally common chains were less clonally expanded than HLA-associated TCR beta chains, a later analysis showed.

The sequence was collected from a man between 18 and 35 years old in good health and CMV-seronegative. Sequencing was carried out using PBMCs. The rearrangement joins TRBV19 to TRBJ1-5; no clear D gene. CDR3: CASSWGEGQPQHF. DNA of the CDR3: TGTGCCAGTAGTTGGGGAGAGGGTCAGCCCCAGCATTTT.